Shown below are 5 T cell receptor beta chains from a single sample sequenced in a study of T cells after yellow fever vaccination. TCRdb independently ran MiXCR on the 5' RACE reads; one entry per CDR3 protein. This sample carries approximately 610,000 distinct CDR3 sequences, about 15% of them seen once, and the ten largest clones take 15% to 20%. Source: PBMCs, taken less than 6 days after the first yellow fever vaccination. These receptors all come from a young man who received the YFV17D yellow fever vaccine.

This clonotype appeared a few times. This sequence joins TRBV7-9 and TRBJ2-7; D is possibly TRBD1 (6 bases). The germline V gene has CDR1 SEHNR and CDR2 FQNEAQ (reference sequence). This CDR3 region has 13 residues. V lost 5 bases to trimming and J lost 7 bases, with 15 bases between them. The CDR3 DNA reads TGTGCCAGCAGCACGACAGGTTACCGGGAGCAGTACGTC. Residues: CASSTTGYREQYV.

In this sample, this clonotype turned up a few times. The V call is TRBV28, the J call TRBJ1-3; possibly TRBD1 for D (5 bases). The V gene lost 4 bases and the J gene lost 6 bases, with 16 bases spanning the gap. The germline V gene has CDR1 MDHEN and CDR2 SYDVKM. This CDR3 region has 15 residues. CDR3 loop: CASSSNRSPLNTIYF. CDR3 nucleotides: TGTGCCAGCAGTTCGAACAGGAGCCCATTAAACACCATATATTTT.

The genes are TRBV5-1 and TRBJ2-2, with D possibly matching TRBD1 (7 bases). The CDR3 consists of 15 residues. CDR1 SGHRS and CDR2 YFSETQ come from the germline V gene. Deletions cut 2 bases from V and 3 bases from J, with 11 bases between. CDR3 loop: CASSFRGADTGELFF. As DNA, the CDR3 is TGCGCCAGCAGCTTCAGGGGGGCCGACACCGGGGAGCTGTTTTTT.

This clonotype was detected only a few times. V usage is TRBV28 and J usage is TRBJ1-1; possibly TRBD1 for D (5 bases). CDR1 is MDHEN, CDR2 SYDVKM, per germline. V dropped 6 bases and J dropped 1 base, with 15 bases sitting between them. The CDR3 is 15 residues long. The CDR3 loop is CASSRGTLANTEAFF. For the CDR3, the DNA is TGTGCCAGCAGCCGGGGGACTCTGGCGAACACTGAAGCTTTCTTT.

In its sample, this clonotype was seen a few times. The chain has TRBV18 and TRBJ2-2; D remains unclear. Trimming removed 8 bases from V and 1 base from J, with 11 bases in between. From germline, CDR1 is KGHSH and CDR2 LQKENI. The CDR3 runs to 14 residues. CDR3 region: CASLNQGNTGELFF. The CDR3 nucleotides are TGTGCCAGCCTAAATCAAGGGAACACCGGGGAGCTGTTTTTT. The whole variable domain, remainder taken from reference TRBV18 and TRBJ2-2, is NAGVMQNPRHLVRRRGQEARLRCSPMKGHSHVYWYRQLPEEGLKFMVYLQKENIIDESGMPKERFSAEFPKEGPSILRIQQVVRGDSAAYFCASLNQGNTGELFFGEGSRLTVL.